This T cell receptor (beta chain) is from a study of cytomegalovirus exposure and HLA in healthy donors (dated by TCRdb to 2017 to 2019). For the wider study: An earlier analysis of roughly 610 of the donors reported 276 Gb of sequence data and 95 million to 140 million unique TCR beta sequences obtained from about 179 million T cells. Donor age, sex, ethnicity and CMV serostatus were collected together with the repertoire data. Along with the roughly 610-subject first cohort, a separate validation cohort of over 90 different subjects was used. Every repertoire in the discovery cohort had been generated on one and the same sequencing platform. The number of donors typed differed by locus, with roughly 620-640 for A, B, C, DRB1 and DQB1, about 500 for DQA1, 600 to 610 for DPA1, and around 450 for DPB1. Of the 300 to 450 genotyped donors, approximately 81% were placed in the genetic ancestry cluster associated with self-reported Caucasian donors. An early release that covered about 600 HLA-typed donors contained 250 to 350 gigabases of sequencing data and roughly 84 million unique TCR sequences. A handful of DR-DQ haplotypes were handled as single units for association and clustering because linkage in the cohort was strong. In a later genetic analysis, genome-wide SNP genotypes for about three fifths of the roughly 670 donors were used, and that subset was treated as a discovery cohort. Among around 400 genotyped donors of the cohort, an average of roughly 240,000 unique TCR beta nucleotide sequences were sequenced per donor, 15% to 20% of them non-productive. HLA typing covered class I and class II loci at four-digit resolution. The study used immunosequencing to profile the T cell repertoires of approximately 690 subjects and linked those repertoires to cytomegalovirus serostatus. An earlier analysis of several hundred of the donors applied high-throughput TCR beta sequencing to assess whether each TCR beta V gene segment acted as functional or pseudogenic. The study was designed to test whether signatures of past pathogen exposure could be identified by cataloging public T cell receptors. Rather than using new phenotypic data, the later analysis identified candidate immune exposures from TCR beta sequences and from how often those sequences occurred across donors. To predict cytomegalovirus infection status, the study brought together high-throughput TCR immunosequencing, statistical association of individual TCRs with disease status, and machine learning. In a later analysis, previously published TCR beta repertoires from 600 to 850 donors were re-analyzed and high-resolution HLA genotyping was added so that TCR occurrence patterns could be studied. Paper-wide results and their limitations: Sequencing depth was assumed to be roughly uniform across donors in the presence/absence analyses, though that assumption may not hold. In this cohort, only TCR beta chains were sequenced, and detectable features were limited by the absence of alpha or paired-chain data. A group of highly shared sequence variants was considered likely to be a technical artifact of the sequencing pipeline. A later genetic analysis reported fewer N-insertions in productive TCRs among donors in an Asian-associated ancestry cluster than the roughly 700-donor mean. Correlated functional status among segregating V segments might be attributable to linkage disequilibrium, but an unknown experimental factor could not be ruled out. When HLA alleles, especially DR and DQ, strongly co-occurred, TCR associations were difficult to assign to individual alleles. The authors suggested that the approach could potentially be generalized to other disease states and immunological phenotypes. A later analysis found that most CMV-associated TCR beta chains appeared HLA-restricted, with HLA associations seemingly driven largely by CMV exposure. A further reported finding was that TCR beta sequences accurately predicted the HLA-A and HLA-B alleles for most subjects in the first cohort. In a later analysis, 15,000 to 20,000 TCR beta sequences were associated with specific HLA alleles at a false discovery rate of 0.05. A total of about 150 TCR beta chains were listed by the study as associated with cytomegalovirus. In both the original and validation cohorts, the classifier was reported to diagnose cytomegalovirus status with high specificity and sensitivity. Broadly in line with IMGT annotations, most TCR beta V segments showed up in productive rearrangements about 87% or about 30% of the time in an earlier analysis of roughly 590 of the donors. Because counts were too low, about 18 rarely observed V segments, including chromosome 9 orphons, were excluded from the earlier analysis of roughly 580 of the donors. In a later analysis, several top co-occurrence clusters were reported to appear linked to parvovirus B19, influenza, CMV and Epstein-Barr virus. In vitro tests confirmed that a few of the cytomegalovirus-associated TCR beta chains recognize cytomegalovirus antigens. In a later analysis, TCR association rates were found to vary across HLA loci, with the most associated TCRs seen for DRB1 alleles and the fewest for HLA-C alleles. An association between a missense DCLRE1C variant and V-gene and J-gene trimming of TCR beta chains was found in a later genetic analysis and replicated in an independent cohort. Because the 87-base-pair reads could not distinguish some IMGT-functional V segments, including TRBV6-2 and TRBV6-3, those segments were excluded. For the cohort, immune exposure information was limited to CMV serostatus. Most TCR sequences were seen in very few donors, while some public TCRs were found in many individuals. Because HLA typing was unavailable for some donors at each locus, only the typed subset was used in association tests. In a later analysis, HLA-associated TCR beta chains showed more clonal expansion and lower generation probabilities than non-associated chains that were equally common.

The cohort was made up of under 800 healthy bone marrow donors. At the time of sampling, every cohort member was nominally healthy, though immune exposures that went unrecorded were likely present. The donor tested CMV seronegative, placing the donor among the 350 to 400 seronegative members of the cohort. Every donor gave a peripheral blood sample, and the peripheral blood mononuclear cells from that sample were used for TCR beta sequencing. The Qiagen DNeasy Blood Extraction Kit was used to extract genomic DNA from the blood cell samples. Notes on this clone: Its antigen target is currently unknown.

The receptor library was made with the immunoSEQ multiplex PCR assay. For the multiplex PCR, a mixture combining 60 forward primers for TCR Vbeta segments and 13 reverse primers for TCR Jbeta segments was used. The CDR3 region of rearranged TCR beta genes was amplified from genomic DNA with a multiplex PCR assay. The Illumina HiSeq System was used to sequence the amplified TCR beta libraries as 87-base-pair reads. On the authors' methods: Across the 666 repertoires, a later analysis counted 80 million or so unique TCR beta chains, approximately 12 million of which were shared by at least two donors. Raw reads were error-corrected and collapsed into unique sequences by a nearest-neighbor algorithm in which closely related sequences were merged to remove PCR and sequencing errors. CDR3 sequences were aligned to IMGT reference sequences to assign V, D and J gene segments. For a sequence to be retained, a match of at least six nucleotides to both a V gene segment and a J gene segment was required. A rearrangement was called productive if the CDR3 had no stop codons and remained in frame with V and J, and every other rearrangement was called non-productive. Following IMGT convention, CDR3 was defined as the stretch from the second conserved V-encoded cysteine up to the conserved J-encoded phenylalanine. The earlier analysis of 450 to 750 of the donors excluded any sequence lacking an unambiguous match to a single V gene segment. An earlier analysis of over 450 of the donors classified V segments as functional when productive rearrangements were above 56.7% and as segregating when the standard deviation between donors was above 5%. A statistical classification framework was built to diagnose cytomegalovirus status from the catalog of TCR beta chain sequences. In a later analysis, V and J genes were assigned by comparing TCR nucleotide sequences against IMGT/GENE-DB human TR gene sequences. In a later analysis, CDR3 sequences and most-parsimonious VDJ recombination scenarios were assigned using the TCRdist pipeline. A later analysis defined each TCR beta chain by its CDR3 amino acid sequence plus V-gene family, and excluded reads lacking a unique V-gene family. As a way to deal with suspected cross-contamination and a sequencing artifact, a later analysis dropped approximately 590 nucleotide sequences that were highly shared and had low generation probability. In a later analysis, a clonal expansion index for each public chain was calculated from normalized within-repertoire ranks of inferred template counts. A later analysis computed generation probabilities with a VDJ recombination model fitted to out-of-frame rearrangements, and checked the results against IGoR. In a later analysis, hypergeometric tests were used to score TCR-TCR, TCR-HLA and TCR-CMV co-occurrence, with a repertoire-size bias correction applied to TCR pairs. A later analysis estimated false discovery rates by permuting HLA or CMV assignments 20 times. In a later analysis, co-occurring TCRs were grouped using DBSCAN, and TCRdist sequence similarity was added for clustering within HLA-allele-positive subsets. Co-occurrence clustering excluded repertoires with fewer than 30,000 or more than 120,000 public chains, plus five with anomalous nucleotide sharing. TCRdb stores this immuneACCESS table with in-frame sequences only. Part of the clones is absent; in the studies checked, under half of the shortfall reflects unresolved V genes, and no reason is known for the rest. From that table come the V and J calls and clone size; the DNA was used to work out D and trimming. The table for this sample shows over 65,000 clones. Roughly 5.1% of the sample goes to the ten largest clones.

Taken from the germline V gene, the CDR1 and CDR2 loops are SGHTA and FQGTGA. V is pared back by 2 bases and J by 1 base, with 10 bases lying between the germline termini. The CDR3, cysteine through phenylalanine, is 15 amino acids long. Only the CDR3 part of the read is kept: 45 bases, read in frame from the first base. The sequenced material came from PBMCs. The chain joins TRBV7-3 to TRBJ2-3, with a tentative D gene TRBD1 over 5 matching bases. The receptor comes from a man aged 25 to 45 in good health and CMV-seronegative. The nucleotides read TGTGCCAGCAGCTTACGGCAGGGCGGCACAGATACGCAGTATTTT. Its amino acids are CASSLRQGGTDTQYF.